This entry concerns a single T cell receptor (beta chain). The antigen is unknown. The CDR3 consists of 15 residues. Germline-derived CDR1 and CDR2 are MNHNY and SVGAGI (reference sequence). With 2 bases removed from V and 6 bases from J, the gap between germline ends came to 14 bases. These data belong to a study of OX40 agonist ivuxolimab in advanced cancers. Study-wide points: The antigens recognized by the expanded peripheral T cells, that is their antigen specificity, were not determined. Partial responders at 0.1-3.0 mg/kg had among the lowest clonal expansion.

Autoimmune disease history or systemic immunosuppression was exclusionary. Some clones are missing from TCRdb's copy, which holds only in-frame ones; the method was immunoSEQ multiplex PCR. Of tens of thousands of clones listed, about 90% are singletons. The V and J genes are TRBV6-6 and TRBJ1-5; D is possibly TRBD1 (6 bases). The specimen was CD4+ or CD8+ T cells sorted from blood, collected in a trial of the OX40 agonist ivuxolimab. The sequence was collected from an adult with an advanced solid tumor such as melanoma, head and neck, liver or kidney cancer. CDR3 amino acids: CASSYGPETGQPQHF. Written as DNA, the CDR3 is TGTGCCAGCAGTTACGGCCCCGAGACAGGTCAGCCCCAGCATTTT.